The 7 T cell receptor beta chains below all came from one sample that was sequenced in a study of T cell changes during pregnancy in multiple sclerosis. Measured with immunoSEQ multiplex PCR; TCRdb has only the in-frame clones, and not every one. The data contain about 17,000 clones, around 90% of them singletons. This sample comprised CD8+ T cells from peripheral blood mononuclear cells, obtained after pregnancy. These receptors were collected from a female donor in good health, enrolled as a control in a pregnancy study.

V gene TRBV5-1 combines with J gene TRBJ2-1, with TRBD2 matching 10 bases. This CDR3 is 14 amino acids long. Unmatched junction bases numbered 0, after V lost 4 bases and J lost 2 bases. Germline V gene data show CDR1 as SGHRS and CDR2 as YFSETQ. CDR3 coding DNA: TGCGCCAGCAGCCTAGCGGGAGCCTACAATGAGCAGTTCTTC. Its protein product is CASSLAGAYNEQFF.

This chain joins TRBV2 and TRBJ1-4; D is uncertain. V was clipped by 6 bases and J by 3 bases, with 8 bases between them. Germline values: CDR1 SNHLY, CDR2 FYNNEI. The CDR3 contains 13 residues. The CDR3 DNA is TGTGCCAGCAGAGCCGTTGCTAATGAAAAACTGTTTTTT. Protein product: CASRAVANEKLFF.

The chain recombines TRBV6-4 with TRBJ2-1, with a tentative D call TRBD2 (6 bases). This CDR3 is 13 amino acids long. Germline values: CDR1 MRHNA, CDR2 SNTAGT. Trimming removed 5 bases at V and 5 bases at J, with 10 bases between. The CDR3 nucleotides are TGTGCCAGCAGTCCTCGGGGGAACAATGAGCAGTTCTTC. Protein sequence: CASSPRGNNEQFF.

The rearrangement joins TRBV11-2 to TRBJ2-1; tentatively, D is TRBD2 (5 bases). There are 13 residues in the CDR3. Germline V gives CDR1 SGHAT, CDR2 FQNNGV. Trimming cost V 8 bases and J 1 base, with 9 bases left between them. The CDR3 DNA is TGTGCCAGCCGGGAAGGGTCCTACAATGAGCAGTTCTTC. Amino acids: CASREGSYNEQFF.

Remarks on this clone: Other nucleotide sequences from this sample produce the same CDR3. The CDR3 DNA reads TGTGCCAGCAGCCCAGCGGGATCGTCCTACGAGCAGTACTTC. Amino acid sequence: CASSPAGSSYEQYF. This chain links TRBV27 with TRBJ2-7; TRBD2 agrees at 7 bases. Germline CDR1 reads MNHEY; CDR2 reads SMNVEV (reference sequence). V gave up 6 bases and J gave up 1 base; unmatched junction bases: 6. This CDR3 region has 14 residues.

This chain connects TRBV9 to TRBJ1-2; TRBD1 aligns across 7 bases. V was pared by 3 bases and J by 7 bases, with 9 bases of the junction left unmatched. The CDR3 covers 14 residues. Germline V gives CDR1 SGDLS, CDR2 YYNGEE. CDR3 bases: TGTGCCAGCAGCGCCAGACAGGGCTCGACTGGCTACACCTTC. This codes for CASSARQGSTGYTF.

This clone was observed a handful of times. J is TRBJ1-2 and V is TRBV5-1; TRBD1 matches 7 bases. With V trimmed by 3 bases and J by 8 bases, 19 bases remained unmatched. The CDR3 length is 17 residues. Germline lookup yields CDR1 SGHRS and CDR2 YFSETQ. The CDR3 DNA sequence: TGCGCCAGCAGCTCCCGCCCCCTGAACAGGGGAAGGGTAGGCTACACCTTC. Translated, it gives CASSSRPLNRGRVGYTF.